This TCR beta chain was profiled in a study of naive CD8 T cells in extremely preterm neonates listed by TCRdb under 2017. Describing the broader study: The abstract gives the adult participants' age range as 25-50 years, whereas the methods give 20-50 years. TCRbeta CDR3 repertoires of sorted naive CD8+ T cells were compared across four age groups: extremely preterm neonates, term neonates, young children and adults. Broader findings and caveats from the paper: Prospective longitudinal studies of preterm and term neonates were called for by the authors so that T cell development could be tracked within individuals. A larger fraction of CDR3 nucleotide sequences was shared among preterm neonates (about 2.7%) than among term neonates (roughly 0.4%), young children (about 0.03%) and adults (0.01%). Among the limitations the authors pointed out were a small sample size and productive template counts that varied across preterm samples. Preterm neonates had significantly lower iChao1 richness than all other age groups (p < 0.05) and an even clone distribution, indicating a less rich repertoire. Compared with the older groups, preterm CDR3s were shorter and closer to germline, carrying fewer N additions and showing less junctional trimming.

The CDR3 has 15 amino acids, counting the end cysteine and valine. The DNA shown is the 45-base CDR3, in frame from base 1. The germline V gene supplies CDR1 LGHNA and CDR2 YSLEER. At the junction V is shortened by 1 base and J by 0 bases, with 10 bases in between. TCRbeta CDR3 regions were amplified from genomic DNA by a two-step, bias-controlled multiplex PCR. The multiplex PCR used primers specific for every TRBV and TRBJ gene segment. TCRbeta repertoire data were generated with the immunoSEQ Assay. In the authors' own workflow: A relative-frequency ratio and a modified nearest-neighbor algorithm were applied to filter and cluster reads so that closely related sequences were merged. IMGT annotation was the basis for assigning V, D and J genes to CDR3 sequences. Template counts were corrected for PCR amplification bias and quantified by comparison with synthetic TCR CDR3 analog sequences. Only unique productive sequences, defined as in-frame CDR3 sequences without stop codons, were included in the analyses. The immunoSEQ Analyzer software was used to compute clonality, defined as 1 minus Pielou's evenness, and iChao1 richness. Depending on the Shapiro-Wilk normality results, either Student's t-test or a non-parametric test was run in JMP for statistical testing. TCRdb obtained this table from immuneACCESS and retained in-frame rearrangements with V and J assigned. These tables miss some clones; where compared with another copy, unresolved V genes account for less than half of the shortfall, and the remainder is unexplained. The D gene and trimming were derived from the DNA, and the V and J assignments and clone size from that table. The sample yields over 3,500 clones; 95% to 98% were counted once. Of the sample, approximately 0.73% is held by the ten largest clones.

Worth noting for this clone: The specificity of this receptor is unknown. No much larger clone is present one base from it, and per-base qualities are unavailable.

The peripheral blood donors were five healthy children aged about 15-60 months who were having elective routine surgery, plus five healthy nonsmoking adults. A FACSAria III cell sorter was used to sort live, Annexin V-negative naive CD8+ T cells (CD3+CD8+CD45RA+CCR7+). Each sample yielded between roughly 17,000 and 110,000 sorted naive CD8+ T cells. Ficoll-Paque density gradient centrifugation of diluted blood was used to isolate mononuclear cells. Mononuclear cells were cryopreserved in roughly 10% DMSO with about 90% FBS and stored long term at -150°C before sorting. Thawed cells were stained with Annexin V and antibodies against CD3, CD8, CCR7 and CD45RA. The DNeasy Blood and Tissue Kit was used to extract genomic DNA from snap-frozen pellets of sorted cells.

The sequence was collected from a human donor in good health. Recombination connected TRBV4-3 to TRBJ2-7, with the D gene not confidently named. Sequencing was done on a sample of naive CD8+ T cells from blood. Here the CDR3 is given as CASSQGVGSSYEQYV. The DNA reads TGCGCCAGCAGCCAAGGAGTGGGCAGCTCCTACGAGCAGTACGTC.